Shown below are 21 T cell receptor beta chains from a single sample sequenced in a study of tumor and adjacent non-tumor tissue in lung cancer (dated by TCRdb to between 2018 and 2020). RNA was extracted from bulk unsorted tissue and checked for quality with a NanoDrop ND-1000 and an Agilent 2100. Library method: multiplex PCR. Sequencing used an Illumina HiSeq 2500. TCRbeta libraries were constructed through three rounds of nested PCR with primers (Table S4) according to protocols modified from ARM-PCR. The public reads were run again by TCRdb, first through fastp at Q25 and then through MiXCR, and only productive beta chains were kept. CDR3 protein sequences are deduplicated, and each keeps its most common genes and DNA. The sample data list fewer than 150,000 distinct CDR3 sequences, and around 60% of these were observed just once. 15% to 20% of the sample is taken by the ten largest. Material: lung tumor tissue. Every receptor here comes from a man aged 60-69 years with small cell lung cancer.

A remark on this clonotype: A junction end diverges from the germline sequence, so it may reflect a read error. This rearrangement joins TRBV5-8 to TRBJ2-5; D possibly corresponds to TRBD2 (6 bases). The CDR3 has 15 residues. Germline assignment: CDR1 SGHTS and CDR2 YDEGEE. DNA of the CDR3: TGTGCCGGCAGCTTGGACGGGGGAGGTCAAGAGACCCAGTACTTC. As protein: CAGSLDGGGQETQYF.

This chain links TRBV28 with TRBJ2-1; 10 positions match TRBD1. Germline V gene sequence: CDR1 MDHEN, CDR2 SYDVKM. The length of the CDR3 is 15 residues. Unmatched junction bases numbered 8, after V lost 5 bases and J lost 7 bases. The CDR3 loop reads CASSPGTGVENEQFF. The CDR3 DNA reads TGTGCCAGCAGTCCAGGGACAGGGGTTGAAAATGAGCAGTTCTTC.

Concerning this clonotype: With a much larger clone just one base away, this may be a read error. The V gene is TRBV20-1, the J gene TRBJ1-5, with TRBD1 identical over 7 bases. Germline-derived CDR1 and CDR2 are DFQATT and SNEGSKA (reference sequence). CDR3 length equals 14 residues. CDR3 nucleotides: TGCAGTGCTCGCGACAGGGCTAGTGAACAGCTCCAGCATTTT. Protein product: CSARDRASEQLQHF.

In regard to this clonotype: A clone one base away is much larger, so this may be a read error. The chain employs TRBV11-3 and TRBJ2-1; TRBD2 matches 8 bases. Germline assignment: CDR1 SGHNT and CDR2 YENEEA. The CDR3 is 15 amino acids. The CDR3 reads CASSEDGREDNGQFF. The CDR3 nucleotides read TGTGCCAGCAGCGAAGACGGGCGGGAGGACAATGGGCAGTTCTTC. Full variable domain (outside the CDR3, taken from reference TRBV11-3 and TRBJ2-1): EAGVVQSPRYKIIEKKQPVAFWCNPISGHNTLYWYLQNLGQGPELLIRYENEEAVDDSQLPKDRFSAERLKGVDSTLKIQPAELGDSAVYLCASSEDGREDNGQFFGPGTRLTVL.

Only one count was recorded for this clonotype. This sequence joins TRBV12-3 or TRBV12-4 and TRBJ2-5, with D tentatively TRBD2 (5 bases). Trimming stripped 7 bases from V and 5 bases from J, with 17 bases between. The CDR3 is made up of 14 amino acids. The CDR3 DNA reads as TGTGCCAGCAATTGGAACATCCGAGGGGAGACCCAGTACTTC. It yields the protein CASNWNIRGETQYF.

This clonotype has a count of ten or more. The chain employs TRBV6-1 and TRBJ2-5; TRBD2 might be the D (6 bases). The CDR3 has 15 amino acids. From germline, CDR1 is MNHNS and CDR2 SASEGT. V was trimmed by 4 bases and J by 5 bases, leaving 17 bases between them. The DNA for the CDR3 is TGTGCCAGCAGTGGCTGGCGACTAGGAAGCGAGACCCAGTACTTC. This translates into CASSGWRLGSETQYF.

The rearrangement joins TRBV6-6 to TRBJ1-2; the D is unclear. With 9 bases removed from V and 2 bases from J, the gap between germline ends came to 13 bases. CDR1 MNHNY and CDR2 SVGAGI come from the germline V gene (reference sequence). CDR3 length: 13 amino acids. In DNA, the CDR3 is TGTGCCAGTAGATACAACAAGAACTATGGCTACACCTTC. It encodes CASRYNKNYGYTF.

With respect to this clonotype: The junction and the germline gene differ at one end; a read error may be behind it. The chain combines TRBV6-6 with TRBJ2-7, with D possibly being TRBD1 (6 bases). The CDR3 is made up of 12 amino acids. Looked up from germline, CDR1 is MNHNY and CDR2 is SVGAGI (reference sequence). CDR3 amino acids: CVSSPTRDKQYF. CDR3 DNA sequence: TGTGTCAGCAGCCCTACAAGGGACAAGCAGTACTTC.

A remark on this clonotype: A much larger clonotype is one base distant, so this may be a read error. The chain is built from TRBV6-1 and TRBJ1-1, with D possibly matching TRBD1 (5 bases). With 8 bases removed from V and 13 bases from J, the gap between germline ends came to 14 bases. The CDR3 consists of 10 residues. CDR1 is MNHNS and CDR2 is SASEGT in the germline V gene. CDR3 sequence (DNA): TGTGCCAGCGGTCGACTGGGGGGTTTCTTT. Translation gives CASGRLGGFF.

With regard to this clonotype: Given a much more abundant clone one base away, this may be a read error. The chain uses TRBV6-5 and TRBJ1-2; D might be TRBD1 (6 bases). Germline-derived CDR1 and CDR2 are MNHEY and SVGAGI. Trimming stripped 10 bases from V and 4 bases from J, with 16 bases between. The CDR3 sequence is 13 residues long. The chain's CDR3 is CATLLTGSYGYTF. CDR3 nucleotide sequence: TGTGCCACTCTATTGACAGGTTCCTATGGCTACACCTTC.

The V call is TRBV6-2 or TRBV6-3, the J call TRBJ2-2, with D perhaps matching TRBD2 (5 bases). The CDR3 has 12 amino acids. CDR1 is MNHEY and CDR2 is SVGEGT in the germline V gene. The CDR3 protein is CPSSSLAGELFF. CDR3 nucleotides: TGTCCAAGCAGTTCACTAGCCGGGGAGCTGTTTTTT.

As DNA, the CDR3 is TGCAGCGCGGGACTTGCCGACAATGAGCAGTTCTTC. Translation: CSAGLADNEQFF. The V and J genes are TRBV29-1 and TRBJ2-1; D possibly corresponds to TRBD2 (6 bases). V lost 7 bases and J 5 bases, leaving 12 bases between the germline ends. This CDR3 comprises 12 residues. CDR1 is SQVTM, CDR2 ANQGSEA, per germline.

CDR3 DNA sequence: TGCATTGCTAGACCATTACAGGGGTCCTACGTGCAGTACGTC. Translation: CIARPLQGSYVQYV. The V and J genes are TRBV20-1 and TRBJ2-7; 7 bases match TRBD1. CDR3 size: 14 residues. The germline V gene encodes CDR1 DFQATT and CDR2 SNEGSKA (reference sequence).

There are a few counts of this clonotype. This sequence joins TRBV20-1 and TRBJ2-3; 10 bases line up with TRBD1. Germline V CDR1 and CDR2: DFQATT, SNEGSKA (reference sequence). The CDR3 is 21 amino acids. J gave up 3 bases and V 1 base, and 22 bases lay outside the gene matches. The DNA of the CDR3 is TGCAGTGCTAGAGTGGCATCAAGGACCCCAAGGACAGGGGGTTTTACAGATACGCAGTATTTT. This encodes CSARVASRTPRTGGFTDTQYF.

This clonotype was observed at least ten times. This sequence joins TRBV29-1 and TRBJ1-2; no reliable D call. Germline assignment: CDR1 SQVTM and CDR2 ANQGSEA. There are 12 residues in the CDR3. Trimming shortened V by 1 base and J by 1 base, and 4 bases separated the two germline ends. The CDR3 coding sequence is TGCAGCGTTGAAGGGCTTAACTATGGCTACACCTTC. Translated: CSVEGLNYGYTF.

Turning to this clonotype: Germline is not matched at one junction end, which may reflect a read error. In nucleotides, the CDR3 is TGTGCCAGCAGGGATGACAGGGGAAGGGACGGTTCACCCCTCAACTTT. Amino acids: CASRDDRGRDGSPLNF. This chain uses TRBV25-1 with TRBJ1-6; 8 bases are shared with TRBD1. Germline loops: CDR1 MGHDK, CDR2 SYGVNS. The CDR3 consists of 16 residues.

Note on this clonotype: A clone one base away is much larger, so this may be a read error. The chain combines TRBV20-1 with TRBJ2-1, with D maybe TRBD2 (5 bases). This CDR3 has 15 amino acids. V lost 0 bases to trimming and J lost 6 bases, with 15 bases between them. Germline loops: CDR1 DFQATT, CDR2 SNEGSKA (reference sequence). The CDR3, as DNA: TGCAGTGCTAGAGATCCGGCAGTGGGGAGCAATGAGCAGTTCTTC. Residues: CSARDPAVGSNEQFF.

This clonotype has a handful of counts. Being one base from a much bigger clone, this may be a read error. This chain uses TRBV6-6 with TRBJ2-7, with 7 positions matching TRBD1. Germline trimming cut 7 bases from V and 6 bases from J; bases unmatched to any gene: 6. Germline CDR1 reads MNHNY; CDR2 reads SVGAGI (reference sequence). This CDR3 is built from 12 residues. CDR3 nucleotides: TGTGCCAGCATCACGACAGGGCTCGAGCAGTACTTC. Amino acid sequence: CASITTGLEQYF.

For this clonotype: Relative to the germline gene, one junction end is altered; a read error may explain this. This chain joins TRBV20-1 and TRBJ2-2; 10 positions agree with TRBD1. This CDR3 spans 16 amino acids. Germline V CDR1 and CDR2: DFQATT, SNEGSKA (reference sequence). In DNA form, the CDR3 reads TGCAGTGCTGCTCAGGGACAGGGGCGGGTCACCTGTGAGCTATTTTTT. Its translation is CSAAQGQGRVTCELFF.

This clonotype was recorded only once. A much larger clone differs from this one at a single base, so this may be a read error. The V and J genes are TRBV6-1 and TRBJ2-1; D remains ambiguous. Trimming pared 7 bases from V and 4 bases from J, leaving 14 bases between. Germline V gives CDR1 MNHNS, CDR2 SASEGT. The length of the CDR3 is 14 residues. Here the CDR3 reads CASNGDSMYNEQFF. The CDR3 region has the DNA TGTGCCAGCAATGGAGATTCCATGTACAATGAGCAGTTCTTC.

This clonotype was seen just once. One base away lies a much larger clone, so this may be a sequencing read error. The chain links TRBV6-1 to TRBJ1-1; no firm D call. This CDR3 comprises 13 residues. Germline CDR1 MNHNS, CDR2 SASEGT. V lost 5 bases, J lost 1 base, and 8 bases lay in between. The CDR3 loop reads CASSQYRNTEAFF. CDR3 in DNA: TGTGCCAGCAGTCAGTACAGGAACACTGAAGCTTTCTTT.